A single T cell receptor (beta chain) is shown here with its context. Its antigen is unknown. The sample comes from a study of cytomegalovirus exposure and HLA in healthy donors. Study-level results: Trimming of TCR beta V- and J-genes showed a link, identified in a later analysis, to a missense DCLRE1C variant.

The CDR3 length is 12 residues. 13 Jbeta primers and 60 Vbeta primers were used for the PCR. The repertoire was sequenced with immunoSEQ multiplex PCR; TCRdb's copy has only in-frame clones and lacks some. The sample carries about 240,000 clones, 80% to 90% recorded once. This sequence originates from a girl aged 2 to 9 in good health and CMV-seronegative. Sequencing used PBMCs. The chain couples TRBV1 to TRBJ1-1; the table assigns TRBD1, which was not confirmed against the DNA. TRBV1 is reported as a pseudogene. The CDR3 protein is CPPRGIQTEAFF. In nucleotides, the CDR3 is TGCCCTCCGAGGGGGATCCAAACTGAAGCTTTCTTT.